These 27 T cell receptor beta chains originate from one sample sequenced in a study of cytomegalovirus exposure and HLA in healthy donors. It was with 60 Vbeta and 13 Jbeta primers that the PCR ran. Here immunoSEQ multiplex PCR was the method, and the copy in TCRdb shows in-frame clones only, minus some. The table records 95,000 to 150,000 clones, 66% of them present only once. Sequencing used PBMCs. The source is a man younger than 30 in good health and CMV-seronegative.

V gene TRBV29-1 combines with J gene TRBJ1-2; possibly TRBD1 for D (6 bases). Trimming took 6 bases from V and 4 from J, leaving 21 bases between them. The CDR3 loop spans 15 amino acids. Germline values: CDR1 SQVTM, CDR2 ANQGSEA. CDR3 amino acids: CSVPGRRGEAYGYTF. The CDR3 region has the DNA TGCAGCGTCCCCGGCCGCAGGGGCGAGGCCTATGGCTACACCTTC.

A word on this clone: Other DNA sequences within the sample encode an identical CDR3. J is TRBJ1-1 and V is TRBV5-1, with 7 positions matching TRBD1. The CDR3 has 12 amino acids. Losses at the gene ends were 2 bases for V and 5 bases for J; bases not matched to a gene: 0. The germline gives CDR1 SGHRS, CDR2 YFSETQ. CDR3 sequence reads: CASSLQGTEAFF. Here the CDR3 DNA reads TGCGCCAGCAGCTTACAGGGGACTGAAGCTTTCTTT.

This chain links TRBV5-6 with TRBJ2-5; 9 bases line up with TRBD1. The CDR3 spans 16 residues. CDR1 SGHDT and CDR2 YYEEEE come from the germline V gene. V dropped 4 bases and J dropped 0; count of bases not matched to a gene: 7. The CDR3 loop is CASSRMGTGNQETQYF. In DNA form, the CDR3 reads TGTGCCAGCAGCCGGATGGGGACAGGGAACCAAGAGACCCAGTACTTC.

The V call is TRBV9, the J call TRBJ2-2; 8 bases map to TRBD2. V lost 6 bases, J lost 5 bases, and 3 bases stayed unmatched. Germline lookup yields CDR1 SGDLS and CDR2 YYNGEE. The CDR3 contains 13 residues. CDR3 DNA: TGTGCCAGCAACGGGGGGGGGACCGGGGAGCTGTTTTTT. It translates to CASNGGGTGELFF.

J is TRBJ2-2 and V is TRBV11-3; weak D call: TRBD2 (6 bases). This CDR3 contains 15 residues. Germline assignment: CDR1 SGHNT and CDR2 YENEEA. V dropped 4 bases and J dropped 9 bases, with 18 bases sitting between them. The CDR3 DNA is TGTGCCAGCAGCTCGGCCGGGACTCAGAGTCGGGAGCTGTTTTTT. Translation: CASSSAGTQSRELFF.

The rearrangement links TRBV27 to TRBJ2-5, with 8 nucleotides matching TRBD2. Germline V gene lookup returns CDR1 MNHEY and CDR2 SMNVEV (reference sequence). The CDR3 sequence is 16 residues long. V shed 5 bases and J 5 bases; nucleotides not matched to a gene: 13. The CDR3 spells CASSPRLASWGETQYF. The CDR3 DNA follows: TGTGCCAGCAGTCCGCGACTAGCGAGCTGGGGGGAGACCCAGTACTTC.

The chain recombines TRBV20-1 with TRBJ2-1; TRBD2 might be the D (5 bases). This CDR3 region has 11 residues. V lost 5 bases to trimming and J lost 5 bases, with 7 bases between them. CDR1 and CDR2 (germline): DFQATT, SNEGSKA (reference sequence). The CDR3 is CSAAGNNEQFF. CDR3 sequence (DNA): TGCAGTGCTGCGGGTAACAATGAGCAGTTCTTC.

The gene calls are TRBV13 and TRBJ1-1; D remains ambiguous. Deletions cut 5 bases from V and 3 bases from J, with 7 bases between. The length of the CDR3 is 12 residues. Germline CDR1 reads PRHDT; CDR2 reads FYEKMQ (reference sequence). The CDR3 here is CASSRRDTEAFF. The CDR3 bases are TGTGCCAGCAGCAGACGGGACACTGAAGCTTTCTTT.

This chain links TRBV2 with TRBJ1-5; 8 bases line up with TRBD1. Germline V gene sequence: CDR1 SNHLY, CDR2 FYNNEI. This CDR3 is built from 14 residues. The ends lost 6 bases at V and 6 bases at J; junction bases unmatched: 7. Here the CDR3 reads CASRVDRGRQPQHF. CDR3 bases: TGTGCCAGCAGGGTAGACAGGGGTCGTCAGCCCCAGCATTTT.

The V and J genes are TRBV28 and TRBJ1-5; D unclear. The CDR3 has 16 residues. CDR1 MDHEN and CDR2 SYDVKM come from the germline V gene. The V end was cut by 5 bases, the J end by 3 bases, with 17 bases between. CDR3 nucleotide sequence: TGTGCCAGCAGTGGACTTGAAGGGATTAACAATCAGCCCCAGCATTTT. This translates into CASSGLEGINNQPQHF.

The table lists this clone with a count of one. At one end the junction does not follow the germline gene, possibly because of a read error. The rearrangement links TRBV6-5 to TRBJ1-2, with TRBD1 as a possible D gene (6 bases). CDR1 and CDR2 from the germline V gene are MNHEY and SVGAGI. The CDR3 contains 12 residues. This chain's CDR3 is CASGGGTYGYPF. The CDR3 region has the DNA TGTGCCAGCGGGGGGGGGACATACGGCTACCCCTTC.

The CDR3 loop reads CAWSSGGRHEQYF. In DNA, the CDR3 is TGTGCCTGGAGTTCAGGGGGCCGGCACGAGCAGTACTTC. The rearrangement uses TRBV30 and TRBJ2-7; 8 nucleotides match TRBD1. The CDR3 is 13 amino acids. Unmatched junction bases numbered 5, after V lost 2 bases and J lost 5 bases. The germline CDR1 and CDR2 sequences are GTSNPN and SVGIG (reference sequence). Drawing the rest from reference TRBV30 and TRBJ2-7, the complete variable domain is SQTIHQWPATLVQPVGSPLSLECTVEGTSNPNLYWYRQAAGRGLQLLFYSVGIGQISSEVPQNLSASRPQDRQFILSSKKLLLSDSGFYLCAWSSGGRHEQYFGPGTRLTVT.

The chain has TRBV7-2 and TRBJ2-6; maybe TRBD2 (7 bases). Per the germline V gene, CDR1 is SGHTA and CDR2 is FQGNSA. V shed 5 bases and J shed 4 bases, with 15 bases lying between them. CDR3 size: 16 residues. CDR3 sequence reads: CASSPLGGAGANVLTF. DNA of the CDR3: TGTGCCAGCAGCCCACTGGGGGGGGCCGGGGCCAACGTCCTGACTTTC. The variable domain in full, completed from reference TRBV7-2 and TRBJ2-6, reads GAGVSQSPSNKVTEKGKDVELRCDPISGHTALYWYRQSLGQGLEFLIYFQGNSAPDKSGLPSDRFSAERTGGSVSTLTIQRTQQEDSAVYLCASSPLGGAGANVLTFGAGSRLTVL.

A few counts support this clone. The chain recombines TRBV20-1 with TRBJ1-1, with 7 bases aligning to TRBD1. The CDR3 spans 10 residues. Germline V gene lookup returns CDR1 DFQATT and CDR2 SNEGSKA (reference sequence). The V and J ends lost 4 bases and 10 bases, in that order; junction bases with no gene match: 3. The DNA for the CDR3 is TGCAGTGCTACACAGGGGCTAGCTTTCTTT. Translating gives CSATQGLAFF.

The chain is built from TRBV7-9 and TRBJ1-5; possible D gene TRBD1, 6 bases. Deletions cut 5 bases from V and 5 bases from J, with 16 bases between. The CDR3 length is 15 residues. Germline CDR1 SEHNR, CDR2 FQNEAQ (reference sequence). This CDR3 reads CASSPEGGVYQPQHF. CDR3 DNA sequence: TGTGCCAGCAGCCCCGAGGGGGGGGTATATCAGCCCCAGCATTTT.

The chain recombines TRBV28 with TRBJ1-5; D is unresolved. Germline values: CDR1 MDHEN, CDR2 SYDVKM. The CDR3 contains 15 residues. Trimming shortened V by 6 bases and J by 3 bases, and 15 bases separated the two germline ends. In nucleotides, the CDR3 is TGTGCCAGCAGAGGCCGTCCGGGTAACAATCAGCCCCAGCATTTT. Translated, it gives CASRGRPGNNQPQHF.

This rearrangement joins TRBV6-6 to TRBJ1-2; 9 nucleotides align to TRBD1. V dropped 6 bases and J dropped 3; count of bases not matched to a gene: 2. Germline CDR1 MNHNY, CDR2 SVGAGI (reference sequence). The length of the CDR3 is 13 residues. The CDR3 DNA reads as TGTGCCAGCAGAACAGGGGGCGACTATGGCTACACCTTC. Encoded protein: CASRTGGDYGYTF.

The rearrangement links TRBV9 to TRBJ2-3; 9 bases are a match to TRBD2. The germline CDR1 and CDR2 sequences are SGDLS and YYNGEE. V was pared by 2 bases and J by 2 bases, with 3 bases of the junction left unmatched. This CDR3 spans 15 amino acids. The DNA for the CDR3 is TGTGCCAGCAGCGTGAGCGGGGGGACCACAGATACGCAGTATTTT. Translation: CASSVSGGTTDTQYF.

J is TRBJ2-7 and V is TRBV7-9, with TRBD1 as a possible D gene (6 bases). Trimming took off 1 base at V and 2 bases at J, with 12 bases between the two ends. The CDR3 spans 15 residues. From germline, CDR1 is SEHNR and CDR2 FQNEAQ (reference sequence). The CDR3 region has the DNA TGTGCCAGCAGCTTAGTACCGGACAGAGCCTACGAGCAGTACTTC. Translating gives CASSLVPDRAYEQYF.

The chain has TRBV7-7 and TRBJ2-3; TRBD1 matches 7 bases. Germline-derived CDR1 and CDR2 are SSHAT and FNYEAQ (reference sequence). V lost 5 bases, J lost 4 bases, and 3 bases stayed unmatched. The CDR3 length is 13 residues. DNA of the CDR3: TGTGCCAGCAGCGACAGGGTAGCAGATACGCAGTATTTT. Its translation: CASSDRVADTQYF.

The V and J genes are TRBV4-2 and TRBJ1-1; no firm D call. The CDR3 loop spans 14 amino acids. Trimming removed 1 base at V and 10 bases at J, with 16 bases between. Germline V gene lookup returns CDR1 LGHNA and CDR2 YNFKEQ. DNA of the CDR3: TGTGCCAGCAGCCAAGGGGGAGAGGTCTTGCTAGCTTTCTTT. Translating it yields CASSQGGEVLLAFF.

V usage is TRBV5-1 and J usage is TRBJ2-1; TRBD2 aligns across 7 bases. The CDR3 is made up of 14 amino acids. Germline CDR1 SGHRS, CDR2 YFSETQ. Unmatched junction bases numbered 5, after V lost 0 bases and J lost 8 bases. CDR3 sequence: CASSLAGGFYEQFF. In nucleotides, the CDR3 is TGCGCCAGCAGCTTGGCGGGAGGATTCTATGAGCAGTTCTTC.

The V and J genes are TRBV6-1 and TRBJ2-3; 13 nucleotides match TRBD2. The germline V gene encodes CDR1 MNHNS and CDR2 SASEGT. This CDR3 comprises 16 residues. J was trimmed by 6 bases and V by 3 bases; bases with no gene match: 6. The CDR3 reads CASSETSGGRSDTQYF. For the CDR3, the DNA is TGTGCCAGCAGTGAGACTAGCGGGGGGCGGTCCGATACGCAGTATTTT.

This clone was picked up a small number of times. CDR3 sequence: CASLVSRGYTF. CDR3 nucleotides: TGTGCCTCCCTTGTGAGCCGGGGCTACACCTTC. The gene calls are TRBV30 and TRBJ1-2; D uncertain. The CDR3 is 11 residues long. Deletions cut 7 bases from V and 8 bases from J, with 14 bases between. The germline V gene has CDR1 GTSNPN and CDR2 SVGIG (reference sequence).

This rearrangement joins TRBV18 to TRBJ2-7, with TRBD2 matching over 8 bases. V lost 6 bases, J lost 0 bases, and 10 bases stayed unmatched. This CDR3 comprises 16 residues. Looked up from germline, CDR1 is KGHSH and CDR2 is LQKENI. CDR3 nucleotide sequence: TGTGCCAGCTCGGAACTTAGCGGGGAAAGCTCCTACGAGCAGTACTTC. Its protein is CASSELSGESSYEQYF.

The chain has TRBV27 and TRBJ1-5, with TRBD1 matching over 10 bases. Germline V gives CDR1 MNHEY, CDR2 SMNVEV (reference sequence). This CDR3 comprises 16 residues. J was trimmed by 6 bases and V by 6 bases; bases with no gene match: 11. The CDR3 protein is CASSGRQGARIQPQHF. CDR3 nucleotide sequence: TGTGCCAGCAGCGGCCGACAGGGGGCGAGAATTCAGCCCCAGCATTTT.

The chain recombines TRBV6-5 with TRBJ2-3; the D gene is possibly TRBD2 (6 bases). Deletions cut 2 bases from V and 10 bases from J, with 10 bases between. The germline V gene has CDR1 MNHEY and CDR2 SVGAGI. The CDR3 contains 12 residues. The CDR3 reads CASSYPGGAQYF. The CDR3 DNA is TGTGCCAGCAGTTACCCCGGGGGTGCGCAGTATTTT.